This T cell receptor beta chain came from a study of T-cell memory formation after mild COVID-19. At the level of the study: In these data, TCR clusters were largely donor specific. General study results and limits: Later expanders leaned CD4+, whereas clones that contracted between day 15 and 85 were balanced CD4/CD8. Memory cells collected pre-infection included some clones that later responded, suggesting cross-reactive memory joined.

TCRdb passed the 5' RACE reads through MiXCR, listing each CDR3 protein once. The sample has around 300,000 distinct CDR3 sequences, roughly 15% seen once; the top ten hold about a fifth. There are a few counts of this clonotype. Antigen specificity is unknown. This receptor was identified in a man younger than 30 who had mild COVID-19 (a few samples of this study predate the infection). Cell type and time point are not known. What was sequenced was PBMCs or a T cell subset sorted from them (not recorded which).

The CDR3 nucleotides are TGTGCCAGCAGCCCTATCGACATTAACTATGGCTACACCTTC. This encodes CASSPIDINYGYTF. The genes are TRBV7-9 and TRBJ1-2; D unclear. The CDR3 extends over 14 amino acids. The germline V and J ends were trimmed by 5 bases and 1 base, with 11 bases remaining between them. Germline V CDR1 and CDR2: SEHNR, FQNEAQ (reference sequence). Drawing the rest from reference TRBV7-9 and TRBJ1-2, the complete variable domain is DTGVSQNPRHKITKRGQNVTFRCDPISEHNRLYWYRQTLGQGPEFLTYFQNEAQLEKSRLLSDRFSAERPKGSFSTLEIQRTEQGDSAMYLCASSPIDINYGYTFGSGTRLTVV.